Listed here are 14 T cell receptor beta chains from one sample, sequenced in a study of Graves' ophthalmopathy and Graves' hyperthyroidism (dated by TCRdb to 2016 to 2018). Sequencing was performed on an Illumina HiSeq 2000. For repertoire sequencing, the TCR beta CDR3 regions were amplified from RNA transcripts. A first-round RT-PCR used HTBI primers with the Qiagen OneStep RT-PCR kit, followed by a second-round multiplex PCR, size selection and purification. Through fastp at Q25 and MiXCR, TCRdb rebuilt clones from the public reads, retaining in-frame beta chains. Rows are combined by CDR3 protein, so each entry shows the most common genes and DNA. Here the sample has about 620,000 distinct CDR3 sequences; about 20% occur a single time. Around 7% of the sample belongs to the ten largest clones. Specimen: peripheral blood. These receptor sequences come from a woman between 18 and 30 years old with stable Graves' hyperthyroidism. Some clones in this sample may be carry-over from other donors' samples. Donor details come from another sample of the same person, matched by shared clones.

Only a few counts were recorded for this clonotype. CDR3 coding DNA: TGTGCCAGCAGTTTATATTTAGGGGGTAGCAATCAGCCCCAGCATTTT. Translated: CASSLYLGGSNQPQHF. V gene TRBV28 combines with J gene TRBJ1-5; tentatively, D is TRBD1 (6 bases). Germline-derived CDR1 and CDR2 are MDHEN and SYDVKM. The CDR3 is 16 amino acids. Between the trimmed V and J ends, which lost 1 base and 0 bases, there was a span of 10 bases.

This clonotype occurred many times. This chain connects TRBV2 to TRBJ1-3; D is undetermined. The germline V gene encodes CDR1 SNHLY and CDR2 FYNNEI. Trimming removed 1 base from V and 0 bases from J, with 7 bases in between. This CDR3 is built from 15 residues. The CDR3 DNA reads TGTGCCAGCAGTGAAGGAGGCAGCTCTGGAAACACCATATATTTT. Its protein product is CASSEGGSSGNTIYF. The variable domain in full, completed from reference TRBV2 and TRBJ1-3, reads EPEVTQTPSHQVTQMGQEVILRCVPISNHLYFYWYRQILGQKVEFLVSFYNNEISEKSEIFDDQFSVERPDGSNFTLKIRSTKLEDSAMYFCASSEGGSSGNTIYFGEGSWLTVV.

This clonotype was seen many times. The chain recombines TRBV7-8 with TRBJ1-6, with D possibly being TRBD1 (6 bases). V lost 1 base, J lost 10 bases, and 14 bases lay in between. CDR3 length: 15 amino acids. CDR1 is SGHVS and CDR2 is FQNEAQ in the germline V gene. The CDR3 protein is CASSLDQGRLSPLHF. The CDR3 nucleotides are TGTGCCAGCAGCTTAGATCAGGGGAGGTTGTCACCCCTCCACTTT.

In this sample, this clonotype turned up many times. This chain connects TRBV3-1 to TRBJ1-6; no clear D. Trimming left V 2 bases short and J 13 bases short, with 18 bases between. Looked up from germline, CDR1 is LGHDT and CDR2 is YNNKEL (reference sequence). The CDR3 is made up of 15 amino acids. This chain's CDR3 is CASSQQQALVSPLHF. The CDR3 nucleotides are TGTGCCAGCAGCCAACAGCAGGCCCTAGTATCCCCCCTCCACTTT.

This clonotype was detected many times. The gene calls are TRBV19 and TRBJ1-6, with 9 bases that match TRBD1. The CDR3 sequence is 14 residues long. V shed 6 bases, J shed 11 bases, and the junction held 8 bases outside the gene matches. Germline CDR1 reads LNHDA; CDR2 reads SQIVND (reference sequence). The CDR3 here is CASSQGQGVPPLHF. The CDR3 DNA is TGTGCCAGTAGCCAGGGACAGGGAGTTCCACCCCTCCACTTT.

This clonotype was detected ten times or more. The chain carries TRBV24-1 and TRBJ2-2; perhaps TRBD2 as D (7 bases). From germline, CDR1 is KGHDR and CDR2 SFDVKD. V dropped 4 bases and J dropped 1 base, with 12 bases sitting between them. The CDR3 spans 16 residues. The CDR3 DNA follows: TGTGCCACCAGTGAGTGGGGGGGCATGAACACCGGGGAGCTGTTTTTT. Protein: CATSEWGGMNTGELFF.

This clonotype was seen only a few times. The chain uses TRBV3-1 and TRBJ1-1; D unclear. This CDR3 has 13 residues. The V end lost 3 bases, the J end lost 1 base, and 6 bases lay between the germline ends. Germline-derived CDR1 and CDR2 are LGHDT and YNNKEL (reference sequence). The CDR3 region has the DNA TGTGCCAGCAGCCAGCGGCAGAACACTGAAGCTTTCTTT. Translating gives CASSQRQNTEAFF.

The DNA of the CDR3 is TGTGCCAGCAGGGGATACAGGGGGCCGAACACTGAAGCTTTCTTT. Protein product: CASRGYRGPNTEAFF. The genes are TRBV6-1 and TRBJ1-1; 9 nucleotides align to TRBD1. The V gene's germline CDR1 is MNHNS and CDR2 SASEGT. The CDR3 is 15 amino acids. The ends lost 6 bases at V and 1 base at J; junction bases unmatched: 6.

In its sample, this clonotype was seen a few times. The genes are TRBV28 and TRBJ2-7; the match to TRBD1 covers 7 bases. Trimming removed 8 bases from V and 4 bases from J; junction bases left unmatched: 8. Germline V gene data show CDR1 as MDHEN and CDR2 as SYDVKM. The CDR3 length is 13 residues. The CDR3 spells CASRQGRRYEQYF. Here the CDR3 DNA reads TGTGCCAGCCGACAGGGTCGTAGGTACGAGCAGTACTTC.

The V gene is TRBV15, the J gene TRBJ2-2; 10 bases fit TRBD1. Germline assignment: CDR1 LNHNV and CDR2 YYDKDF (reference sequence). The trim removed 5 bases at V and 6 bases at J, leaving 12 bases unmatched. The CDR3 runs 17 residues. CDR3 sequence reads: CATSPSGQGVWAGELFF. The CDR3 nucleotides read TGTGCCACCAGCCCTTCCGGACAGGGGGTCTGGGCCGGGGAGCTGTTTTTT. The full variable domain, rest sourced from reference TRBV15 and TRBJ2-2, is DAMVIQNPRYQVTQFGKPVTLSCSQTLNHNVMYWYQQKSSQAPKLLFHYYDKDFNNEADTPDNFQSRRPNTSFCFLDIRSPGLGDTAMYLCATSPSGQGVWAGELFFGEGSRLTVL.

The gene calls are TRBV9 and TRBJ2-7; D gene ambiguous. V was pared by 2 bases and J by 4 bases, with 13 bases between. The length of the CDR3 is 14 residues. Germline loops: CDR1 SGDLS, CDR2 YYNGEE. CDR3 residues: CASSVNDRIYEQYF. In DNA, the CDR3 is TGTGCCAGCAGCGTGAACGATCGGATATACGAGCAGTACTTC.

This clonotype was recorded once. The CDR3 DNA reads as TGCGCCAGCAGCGATGGTGACTCTTACTACGAGCAGTACTTC. It specifies CASSDGDSYYEQYF. This rearrangement joins TRBV5-1 to TRBJ2-7; D gene ambiguous. CDR1 is SGHRS, CDR2 YFSETQ, per germline. The CDR3 extends over 14 amino acids. The V end was cut by 4 bases, the J end by 3 bases, with 14 bases between.

This sequence joins TRBV30 and TRBJ1-1; D is uncertain. The CDR3 is 12 amino acids. Deletions cut 4 bases from V and 6 bases from J, with 12 bases between. Germline CDR1 reads GTSNPN; CDR2 reads SVGIG (reference sequence). Here the CDR3 DNA reads TGTGCCTGGATGAGACGGCGGGCTGAAGCTTTCTTT. Its translation is CAWMRRRAEAFF.

This clonotype was picked up many times. The V call is TRBV12-3 or TRBV12-4, the J call TRBJ1-3; D is possibly TRBD1 (5 bases). The ends were cut back, 2 bases at V and 4 bases at J, with 9 bases in the middle. This CDR3 comprises 14 residues. CDR3: CASSLQGYGNTIYF. The CDR3 region has the DNA TGTGCCAGCAGTTTACAGGGTTACGGAAACACCATATATTTT.